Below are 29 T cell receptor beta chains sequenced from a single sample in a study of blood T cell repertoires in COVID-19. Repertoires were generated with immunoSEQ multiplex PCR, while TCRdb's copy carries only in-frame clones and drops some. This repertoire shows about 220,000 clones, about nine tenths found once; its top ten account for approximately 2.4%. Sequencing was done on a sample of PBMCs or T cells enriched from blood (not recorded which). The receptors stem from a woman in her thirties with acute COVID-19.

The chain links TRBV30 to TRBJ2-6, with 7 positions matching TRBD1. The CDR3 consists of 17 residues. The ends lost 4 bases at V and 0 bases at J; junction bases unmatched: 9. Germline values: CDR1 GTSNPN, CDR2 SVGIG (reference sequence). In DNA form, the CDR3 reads TGTGCCTGGAAACTGACAGGGTATTACTCTGGGGCCAACGTCCTGACTTTC. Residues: CAWKLTGYYSGANVLTF.

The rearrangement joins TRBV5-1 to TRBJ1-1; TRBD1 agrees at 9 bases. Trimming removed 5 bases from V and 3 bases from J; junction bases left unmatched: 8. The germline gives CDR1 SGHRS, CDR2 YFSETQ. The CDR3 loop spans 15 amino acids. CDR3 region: CASSLTGGRDTEAFF. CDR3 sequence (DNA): TGCGCCAGCAGTCTCACAGGGGGCAGAGACACTGAAGCTTTCTTT.

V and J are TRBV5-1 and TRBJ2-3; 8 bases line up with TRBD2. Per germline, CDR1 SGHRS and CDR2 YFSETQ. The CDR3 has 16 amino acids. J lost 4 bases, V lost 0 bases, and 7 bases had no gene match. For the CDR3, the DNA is TGCGCCAGCAGCTTGGCCGGGGGGGCGTCCGCAGATACGCAGTATTTT. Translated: CASSLAGGASADTQYF.

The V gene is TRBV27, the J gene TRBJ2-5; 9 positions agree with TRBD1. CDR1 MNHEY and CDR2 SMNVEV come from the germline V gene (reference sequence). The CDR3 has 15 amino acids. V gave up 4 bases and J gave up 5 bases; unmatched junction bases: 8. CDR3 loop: CASSSGTGSWETQYF. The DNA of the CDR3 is TGTGCCAGCAGTTCAGGGACAGGGTCCTGGGAGACCCAGTACTTC.

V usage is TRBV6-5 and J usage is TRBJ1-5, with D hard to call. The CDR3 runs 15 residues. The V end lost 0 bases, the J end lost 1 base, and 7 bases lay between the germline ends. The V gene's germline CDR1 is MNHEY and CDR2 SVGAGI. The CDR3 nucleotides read TGTGCCAGCAGTTACTCGGGCGCCAGCAATCAGCCCCAGCATTTT. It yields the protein CASSYSGASNQPQHF.

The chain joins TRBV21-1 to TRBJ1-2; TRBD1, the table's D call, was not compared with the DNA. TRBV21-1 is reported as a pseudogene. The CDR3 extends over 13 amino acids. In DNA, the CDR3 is TGTGCCAGCTCAGGCAGCTCTAACTATGGCTACACCTTC. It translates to CASSGSSNYGYTF.

In nucleotides, the CDR3 is TGTGCCAGTAGTGCCCCTCTAAGACTAGGACAGGAGGGCTACACCTTC. This gives the protein CASSAPLRLGQEGYTF. This chain connects TRBV19 to TRBJ1-2; the match to TRBD1 covers 7 bases. V trimming: 5 bases; J trimming: 8 bases; junction bases outside the gene matches: 17. The CDR3 totals 16 residues. Per germline, CDR1 LNHDA and CDR2 SQIVND (reference sequence).

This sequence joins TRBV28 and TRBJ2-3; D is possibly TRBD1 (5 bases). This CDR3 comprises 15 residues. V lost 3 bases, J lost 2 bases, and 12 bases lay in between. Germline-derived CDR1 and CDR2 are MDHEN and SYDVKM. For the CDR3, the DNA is TGTGCCAGCAGTTTCGCCAGGGAAGTCACAGATACGCAGTATTTT. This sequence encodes CASSFAREVTDTQYF.

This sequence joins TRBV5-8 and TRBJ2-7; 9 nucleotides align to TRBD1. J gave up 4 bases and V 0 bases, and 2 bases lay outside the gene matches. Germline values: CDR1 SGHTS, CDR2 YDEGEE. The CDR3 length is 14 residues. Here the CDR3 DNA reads TGTGCCAGCAGCTTGGGGACAGGGGAGTACGAGCAGTACTTC. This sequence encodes CASSLGTGEYEQYF.

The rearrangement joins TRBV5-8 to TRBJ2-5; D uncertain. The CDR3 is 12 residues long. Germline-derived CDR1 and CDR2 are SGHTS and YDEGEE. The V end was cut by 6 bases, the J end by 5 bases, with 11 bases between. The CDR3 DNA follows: TGTGCCAGCAAATATTATCAGGAGACCCAGTACTTC. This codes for CASKYYQETQYF.

CDR3 residues: CASSTTGSGANVLTF. CDR3 coding DNA: TGCGCCAGCAGTACAACAGGCTCTGGGGCCAACGTCCTGACTTTC. The rearrangement joins TRBV10-2 to TRBJ2-6; the D gene is possibly TRBD1 (5 bases). The V end was cut by 5 bases, the J end by 0 bases, with 8 bases between. In germline, CDR1 is WSHSY, CDR2 SAAADI. CDR3 length: 15 amino acids.

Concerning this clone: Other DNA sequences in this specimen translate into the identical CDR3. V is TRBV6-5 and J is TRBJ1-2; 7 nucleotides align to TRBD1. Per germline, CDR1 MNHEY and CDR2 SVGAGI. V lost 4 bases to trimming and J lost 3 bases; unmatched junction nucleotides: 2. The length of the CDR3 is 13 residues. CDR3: CASSLQGDYGYTF. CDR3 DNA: TGTGCCAGCAGTTTGCAGGGGGACTATGGCTACACCTTC.

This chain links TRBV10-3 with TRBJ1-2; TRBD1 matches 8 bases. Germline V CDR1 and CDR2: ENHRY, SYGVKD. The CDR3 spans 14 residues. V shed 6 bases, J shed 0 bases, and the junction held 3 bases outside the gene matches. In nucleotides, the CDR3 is TGTGCCATCAGGGGGGACAGGTCTAACTATGGCTACACCTTC. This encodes CAIRGDRSNYGYTF.

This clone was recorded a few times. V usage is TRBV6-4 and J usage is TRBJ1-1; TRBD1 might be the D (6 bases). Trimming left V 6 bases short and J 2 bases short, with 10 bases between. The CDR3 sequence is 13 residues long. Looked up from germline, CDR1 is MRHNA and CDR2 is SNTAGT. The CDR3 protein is CASRRTANTEAFF. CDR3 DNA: TGTGCCAGCAGAAGGACAGCTAACACTGAAGCTTTCTTT.

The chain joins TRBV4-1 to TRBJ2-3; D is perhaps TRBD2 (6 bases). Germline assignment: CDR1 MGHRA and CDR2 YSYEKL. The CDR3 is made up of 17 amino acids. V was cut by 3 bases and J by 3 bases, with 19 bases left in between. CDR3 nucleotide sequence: TGCGCCAGCAGCCACGGGAGACTTGGAGTAAGGACAGATACGCAGTATTTT. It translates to CASSHGRLGVRTDTQYF.

The CDR3 nucleotides read TGCGCCAGCAGTGAGTCGATCCTCAGAGCCGGGTCTGGGGCCAACGTCCTGACTTTC. Its protein is CASSESILRAGSGANVLTF. V is TRBV10-2 and J is TRBJ2-6; D gene unclear. The CDR3 covers 19 residues. V was clipped by 0 bases and J by 1 base, with 16 bases between them. CDR1 and CDR2 from the germline V gene are WSHSY and SAAADI.

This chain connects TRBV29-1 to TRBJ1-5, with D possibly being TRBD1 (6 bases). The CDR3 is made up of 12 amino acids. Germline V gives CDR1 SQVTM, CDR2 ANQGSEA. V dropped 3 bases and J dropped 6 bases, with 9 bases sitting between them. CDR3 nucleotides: TGCAGCGTTGAGGGGGCGCCTCAGCCCCAGCATTTT. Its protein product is CSVEGAPQPQHF.

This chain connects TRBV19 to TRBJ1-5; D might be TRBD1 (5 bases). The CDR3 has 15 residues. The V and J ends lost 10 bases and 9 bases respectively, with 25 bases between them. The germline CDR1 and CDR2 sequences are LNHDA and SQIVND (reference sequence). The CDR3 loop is CATERGGANYSPQHF. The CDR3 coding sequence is TGTGCCACCGAACGGGGAGGGGCCAACTATTCGCCCCAGCATTTT.

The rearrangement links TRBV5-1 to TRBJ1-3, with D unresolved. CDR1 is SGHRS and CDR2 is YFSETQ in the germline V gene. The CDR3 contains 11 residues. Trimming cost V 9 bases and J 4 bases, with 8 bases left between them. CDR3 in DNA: TGCGCCACCCGCCAGGGAAACACCATATATTTT. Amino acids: CATRQGNTIYF.

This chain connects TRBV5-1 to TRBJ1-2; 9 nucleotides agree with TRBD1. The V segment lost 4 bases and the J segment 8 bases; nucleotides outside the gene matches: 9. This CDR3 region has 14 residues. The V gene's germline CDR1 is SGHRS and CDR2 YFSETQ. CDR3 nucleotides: TGCGCCAGCAGCCGGGACAGGGCTAGGGGCGGCTACACCTTC. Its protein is CASSRDRARGGYTF. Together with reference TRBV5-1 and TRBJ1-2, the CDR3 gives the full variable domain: KAGVTQTPRYLIKTRGQQVTLSCSPISGHRSVSWYQQTPGQGLQFLFEYFSETQRNKGNFPGRFSGRQFSNSRSEMNVSTLELGDSALYLCASSRDRARGGYTFGSGTRLTVV.

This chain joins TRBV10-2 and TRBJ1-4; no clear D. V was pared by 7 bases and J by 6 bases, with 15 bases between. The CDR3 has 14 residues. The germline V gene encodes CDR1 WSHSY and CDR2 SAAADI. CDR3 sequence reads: CASTLDGADEKLFF. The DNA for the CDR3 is TGCGCCAGCACCCTAGACGGAGCGGATGAAAAACTGTTTTTT.

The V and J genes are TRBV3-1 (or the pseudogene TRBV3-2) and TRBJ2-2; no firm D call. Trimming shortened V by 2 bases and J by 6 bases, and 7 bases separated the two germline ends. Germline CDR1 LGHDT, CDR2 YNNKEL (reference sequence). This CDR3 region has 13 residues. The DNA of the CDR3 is TGTGCCAGCAGCCAACTAGAAGCCGGGGAGCTGTTTTTT. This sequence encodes CASSQLEAGELFF.

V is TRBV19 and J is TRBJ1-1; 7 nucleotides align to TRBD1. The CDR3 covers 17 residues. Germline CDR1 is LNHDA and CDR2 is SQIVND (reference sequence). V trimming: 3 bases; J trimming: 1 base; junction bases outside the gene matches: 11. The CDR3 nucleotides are TGTGCCAGTAGTATTTACCTAACAGGGGACGCGAACACTGAAGCTTTCTTT. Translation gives CASSIYLTGDANTEAFF.

The CDR3, as DNA: TGTGCCAGCAGCTTGGTATACAGCTATAGCAATCAGCCCCAGCATTTT. Translated: CASSLVYSYSNQPQHF. This chain connects TRBV5-5 to TRBJ1-5; D ambiguous. Trimming removed 0 bases from V and 0 bases from J, with 10 bases in between. Germline V CDR1 and CDR2: SGHKS, YYEKEE (reference sequence). The CDR3 is 16 residues long.

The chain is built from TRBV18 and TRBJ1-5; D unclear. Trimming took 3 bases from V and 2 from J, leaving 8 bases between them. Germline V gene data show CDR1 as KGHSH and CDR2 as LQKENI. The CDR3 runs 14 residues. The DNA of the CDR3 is TGTGCCAGCTCACCCGCGAGCGGCAATCAGCCCCAGCATTTT. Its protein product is CASSPASGNQPQHF.

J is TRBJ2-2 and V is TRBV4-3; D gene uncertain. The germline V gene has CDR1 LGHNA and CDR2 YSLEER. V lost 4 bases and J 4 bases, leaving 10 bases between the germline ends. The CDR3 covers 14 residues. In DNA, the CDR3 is TGCGCCAGCAGCCCCTCGCAGGTCACCGGGGAGCTGTTTTTT. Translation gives CASSPSQVTGELFF.

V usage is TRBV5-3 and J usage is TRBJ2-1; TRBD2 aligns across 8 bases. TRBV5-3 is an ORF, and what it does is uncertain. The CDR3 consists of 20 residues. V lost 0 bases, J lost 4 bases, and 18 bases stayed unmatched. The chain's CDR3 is CARSLESGGHPKKGYNEQFF. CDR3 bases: TGTGCCAGAAGCTTGGAAAGCGGGGGACATCCCAAAAAAGGGTACAATGAGCAGTTCTTC.

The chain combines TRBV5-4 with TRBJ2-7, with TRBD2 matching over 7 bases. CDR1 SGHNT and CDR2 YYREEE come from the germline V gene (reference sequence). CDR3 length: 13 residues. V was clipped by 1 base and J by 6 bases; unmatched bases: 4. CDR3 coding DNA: TGTGCCAGCAGCTTGCGGGGGGTAGGCGAGCAGTACTTC. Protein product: CASSLRGVGEQYF.

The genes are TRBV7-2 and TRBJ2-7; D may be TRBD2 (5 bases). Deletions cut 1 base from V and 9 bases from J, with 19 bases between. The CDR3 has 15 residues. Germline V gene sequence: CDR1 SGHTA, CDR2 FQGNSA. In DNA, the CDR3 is TGTGCCAGCAGCTTAGAGCCCGAGGGCGGCCGCGGGCAGTACTTC. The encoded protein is CASSLEPEGGRGQYF. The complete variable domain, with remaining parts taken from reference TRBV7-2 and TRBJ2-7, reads GAGVSQSPSNKVTEKGKDVELRCDPISGHTALYWYRQSLGQGLEFLIYFQGNSAPDKSGLPSDRFSAERTGGSVSTLTIQRTQQEDSAVYLCASSLEPEGGRGQYFGPGTRLTVT.